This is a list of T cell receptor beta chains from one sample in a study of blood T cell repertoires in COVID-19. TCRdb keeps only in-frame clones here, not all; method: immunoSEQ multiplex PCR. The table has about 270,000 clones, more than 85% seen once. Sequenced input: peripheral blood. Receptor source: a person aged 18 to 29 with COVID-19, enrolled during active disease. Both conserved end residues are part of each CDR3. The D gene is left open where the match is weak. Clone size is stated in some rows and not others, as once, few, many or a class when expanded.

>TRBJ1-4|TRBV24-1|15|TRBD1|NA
CATSEGLQGSEKLFF
TGTGCCACCAGTGAGGGCTTACAGGGGAGTGAAAAACTGTTTTTT
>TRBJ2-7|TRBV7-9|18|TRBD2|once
CASSTTPSGRTTIHEQYF
TGTGCCAGCAGCACCACCCCTAGCGGGAGAACCACAATCCACGAGCAGTACTTC
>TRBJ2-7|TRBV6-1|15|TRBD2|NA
CASSEAPSGLDEQYF
TGTGCCAGCAGTGAAGCACCTAGCGGTCTCGACGAGCAGTACTTC
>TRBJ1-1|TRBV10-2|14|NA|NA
CASSVSGPNTEAFF
TGCGCCAGCAGTGTTTCAGGGCCGAACACTGAAGCTTTCTTT
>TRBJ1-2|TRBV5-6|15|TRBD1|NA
CASSLGDREVYGYTF
TGTGCCAGCAGCTTGGGGGACAGGGAGGTCTATGGCTACACCTTC
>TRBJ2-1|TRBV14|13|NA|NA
CASSQVTGYEQFF
TGTGCCAGCAGCCAAGTCACAGGGTATGAGCAGTTCTTC
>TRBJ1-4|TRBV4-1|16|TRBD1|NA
CASSLLGGQINEKLFF
TGCGCCAGCAGCCTTCTGGGGGGACAGATTAATGAAAAACTGTTTTTT
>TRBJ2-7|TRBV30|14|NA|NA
CAWSVYFSSTEQYF
TGTGCCTGGAGTGTATATTTCTCATCTACGGAGCAGTACTTC
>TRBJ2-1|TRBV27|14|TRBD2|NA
CASSAGLGHNEQFF
TGTGCCAGCAGTGCGGGACTAGGCCACAATGAGCAGTTCTTC
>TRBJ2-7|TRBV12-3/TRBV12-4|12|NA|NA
CASSSTQGQQYF
TGTGCCAGCAGTTCAACCCAGGGTCAGCAGTACTTC
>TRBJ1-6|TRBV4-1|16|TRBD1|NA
CASSHDPGQRNSPLHF
TGCGCCAGCAGCCACGATCCGGGACAGAGAAATTCACCCCTCCACTTT
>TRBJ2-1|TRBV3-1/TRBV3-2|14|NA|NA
CASSQDHILNEQFF
TGTGCCAGCAGCCAAGACCACATTTTAAATGAGCAGTTCTTC
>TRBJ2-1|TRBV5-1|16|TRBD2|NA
CASSLGGSGRVNEQFF
TGCGCCAGCAGCTTGGGAGGTAGCGGGAGGGTTAATGAGCAGTTCTTC
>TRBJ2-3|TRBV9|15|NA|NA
CASSVQGRTADTQYF
TGTGCCAGCAGCGTGCAGGGGAGAACAGCAGATACGCAGTATTTT
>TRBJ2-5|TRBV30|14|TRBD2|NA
CAWSVTGGKETQYF
TGTGCCTGGAGTGTAACCGGGGGGAAAGAGACCCAGTACTTC
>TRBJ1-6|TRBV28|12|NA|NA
CASRAYYSPLHF
TGTGCCAGCAGAGCCTATTATTCACCCCTCCACTTT
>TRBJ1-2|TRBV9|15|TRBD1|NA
CASSGDRALNYGYTF
TGTGCCAGCAGCGGTGACAGGGCTCTTAACTATGGCTACACCTTC
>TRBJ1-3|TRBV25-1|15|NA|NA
CASSESGGRGNTIYF
TGTGCCAGCAGTGAATCCGGGGGACGGGGAAACACCATATATTTT
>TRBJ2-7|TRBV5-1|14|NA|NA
CASSSLTRSDEQYF
TGCGCCAGCAGTTCGTTGACTAGAAGCGACGAGCAGTACTTC
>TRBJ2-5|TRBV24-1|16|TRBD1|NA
CATSFSGTGSSETQYF
TGTGCCACCAGTTTCTCCGGGACAGGGTCGTCAGAGACCCAGTACTTC
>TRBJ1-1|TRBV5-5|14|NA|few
CASSLWEGATEAFF
TGTGCCAGCAGCTTGTGGGAGGGAGCGACTGAAGCTTTCTTT
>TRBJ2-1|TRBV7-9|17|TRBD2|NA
CASSGDREGQDVDEQFF
TGTGCCAGCAGCGGGGACCGGGAGGGCCAAGATGTCGATGAGCAGTTCTTC
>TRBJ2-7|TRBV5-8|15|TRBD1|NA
CASSTGQASSYEQYF
TGTGCCAGCAGCACAGGACAGGCGAGCTCCTACGAGCAGTACTTC
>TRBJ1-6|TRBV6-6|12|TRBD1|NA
CASRSRQGAVHF
TGTGCCAGCAGATCTAGACAGGGGGCTGTCCACTTT
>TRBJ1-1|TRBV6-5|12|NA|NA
CASREGASLTFF
TGTGCCAGCAGAGAGGGAGCTTCTCTGACTTTCTTT
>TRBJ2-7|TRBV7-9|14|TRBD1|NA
CASSLVETGAEQYF
TGTGCCAGCAGCTTAGTCGAGACAGGGGCCGAGCAGTACTTC
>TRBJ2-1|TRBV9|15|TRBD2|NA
CASSVQREVGSEQFF
TGTGCCAGCAGCGTCCAGCGGGAGGTCGGTAGTGAGCAGTTCTTC
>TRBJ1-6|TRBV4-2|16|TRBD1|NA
CASSPGQGERDSPLHF
TGTGCCAGCAGCCCAGGACAGGGGGAGCGGGATTCACCCCTCCACTTT
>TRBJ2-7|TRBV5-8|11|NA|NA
CASSFRYEQYF
TGTGCCAGCAGCTTTCGGTACGAGCAGTACTTC
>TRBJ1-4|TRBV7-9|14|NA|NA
CASSLQGTNEKLFF
TGTGCCAGCAGCTTACAGGGAACTAATGAAAAACTGTTTTTT
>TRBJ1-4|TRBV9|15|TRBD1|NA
CASSRTGVLGEKLFF
TGTGCCAGCAGCAGGACAGGGGTGTTGGGTGAAAAACTGTTTTTT
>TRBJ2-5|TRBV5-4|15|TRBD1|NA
CASSLADRGQETQYF
TGTGCCAGCAGCTTGGCGGACAGGGGCCAAGAGACCCAGTACTTC
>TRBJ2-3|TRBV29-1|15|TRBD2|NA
CSVERGGRVPDTQYF
TGCAGCGTTGAAAGGGGCGGGAGGGTACCAGATACGCAGTATTTT
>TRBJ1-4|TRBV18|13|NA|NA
CASSPLSRAELFF
TGTGCCAGCTCACCTTTGAGCAGGGCGGAACTGTTTTTT
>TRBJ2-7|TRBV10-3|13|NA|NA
CAISGGTLYEQYF
TGTGCCATCAGTGGCGGGACTCTCTACGAGCAGTACTTC
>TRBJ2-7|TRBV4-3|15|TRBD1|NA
CASSQERQGPYEQYF
TGCGCCAGCAGCCAAGAGCGACAGGGGCCTTACGAGCAGTACTTC
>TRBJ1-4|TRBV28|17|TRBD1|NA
CASSPGQGFHPQRKLFF
TGTGCCAGCAGTCCGGGACAGGGGTTCCATCCTCAGAGAAAACTGTTTTTT
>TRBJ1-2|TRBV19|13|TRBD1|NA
CASNFGTANGYTF
TGTGCCAGTAATTTTGGGACAGCTAACGGCTACACCTTC
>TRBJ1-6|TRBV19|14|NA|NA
CASSPQGGNSPLHF
TGTGCCAGTAGTCCACAGGGTGGGAATTCACCCCTCCACTTT
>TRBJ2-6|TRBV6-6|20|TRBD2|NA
CASSSGLAGVTYSGANVLTF
TGTGCCAGCAGCTCGGGACTAGCGGGTGTCACCTACTCTGGGGCCAACGTCCTGACTTTC
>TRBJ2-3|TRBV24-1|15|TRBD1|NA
CATSLGQGSTDTQYF
TGTGCCACCAGTTTAGGACAGGGGTCCACAGATACGCAGTATTTT
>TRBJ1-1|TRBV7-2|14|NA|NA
CASTQGQKNTEAFF
TGTGCCAGCACCCAGGGGCAGAAGAACACTGAAGCTTTCTTT
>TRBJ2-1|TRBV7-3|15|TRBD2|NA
CASSLASGGFNEQFF
TGTGCCAGCAGCTTAGCTAGCGGGGGGTTTAATGAGCAGTTCTTC
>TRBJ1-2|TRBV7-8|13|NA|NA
CASSLGPNYGYTF
TGTGCCAGCAGCCTGGGGCCCAACTATGGCTACACCTTC
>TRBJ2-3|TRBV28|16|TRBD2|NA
CASRLGLAGGTDTQYF
TGTGCCAGCAGGCTTGGACTAGCGGGAGGCACAGATACGCAGTATTTT
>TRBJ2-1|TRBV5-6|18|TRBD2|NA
CASSPVLVSGRTHSEQFF
TGTGCCAGCAGCCCCGTCCTAGTTAGCGGGAGGACTCACAGTGAGCAGTTCTTC
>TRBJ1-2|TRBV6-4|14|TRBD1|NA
CASSALTGGYGYTF
TGTGCCAGCAGTGCCTTGACAGGGGGCTATGGCTACACCTTC
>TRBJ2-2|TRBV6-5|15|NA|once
CASSYPAGATGELFF
TGTGCCAGCAGTTACCCGGCGGGTGCCACCGGGGAGCTGTTTTTT
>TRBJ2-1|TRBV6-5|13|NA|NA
CASRSDYDNEQFF
TGTGCCAGCAGATCGGACTACGACAATGAGCAGTTCTTC
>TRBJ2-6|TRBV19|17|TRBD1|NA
CASQQGLIYSGANVLTF
TGTGCCAGTCAACAGGGGCTGATATACTCTGGGGCCAACGTCCTGACTTTC
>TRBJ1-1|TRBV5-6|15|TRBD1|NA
CASSPRDRRWTEAFF
TGTGCCAGCAGCCCCCGGGACAGGCGTTGGACTGAAGCTTTCTTT
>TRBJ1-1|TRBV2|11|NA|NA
CASIQVSEAFF
TGTGCCAGCATCCAGGTTTCTGAAGCTTTCTTT
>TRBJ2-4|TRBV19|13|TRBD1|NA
CAKDRGYQNIQYF
TGTGCGAAGGACAGGGGCTACCAAAACATTCAGTACTTC
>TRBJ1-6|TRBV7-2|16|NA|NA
CASSLKSAGLNSPLHF
TGTGCCAGCAGCTTAAAGTCGGCAGGACTAAATTCACCCCTCCACTTT
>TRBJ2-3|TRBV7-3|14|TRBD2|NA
CASSLIAGADTQYF
TGTGCCAGCAGCCTAATCGCGGGAGCAGATACGCAGTATTTT
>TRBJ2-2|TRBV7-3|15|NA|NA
CASSYDRTNTGELFF
TGTGCCAGCAGTTACGACAGGACGAACACCGGGGAGCTGTTTTTT
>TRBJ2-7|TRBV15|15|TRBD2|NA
CATSREAGDLGEQYF
TGTGCCACCAGCAGAGAGGCGGGAGACTTGGGCGAGCAGTACTTC